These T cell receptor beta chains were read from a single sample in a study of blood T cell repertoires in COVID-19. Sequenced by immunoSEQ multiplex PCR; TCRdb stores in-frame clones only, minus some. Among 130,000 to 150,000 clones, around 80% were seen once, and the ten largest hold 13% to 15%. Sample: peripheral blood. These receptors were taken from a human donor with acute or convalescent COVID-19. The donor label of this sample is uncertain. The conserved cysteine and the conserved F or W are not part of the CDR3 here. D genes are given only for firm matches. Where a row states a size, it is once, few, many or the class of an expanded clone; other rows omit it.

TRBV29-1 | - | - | SVVGGPTEAF
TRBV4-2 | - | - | ASSQDTGIGVYGYT
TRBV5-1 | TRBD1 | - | ASGGQGGTEAF
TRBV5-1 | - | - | ASSFLRNTEAF
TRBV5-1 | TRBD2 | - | ASRGAGEYNEQF
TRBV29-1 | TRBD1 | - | SVAVTGERGNTIY
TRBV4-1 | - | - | ASSPGHLNTEAF
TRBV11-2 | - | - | ASSFRAGAGTEAF
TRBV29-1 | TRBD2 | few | SVESGTSGGYSYNEQF
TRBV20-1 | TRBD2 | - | SASTSGGEGNEQF
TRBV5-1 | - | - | ASSFGGAVSQETQY
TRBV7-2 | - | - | ASSLVQPYGYT